This T cell receptor (beta chain) is from a study of shared clonotypes between healthy human individuals. Libraries were prepared by immunoSEQ multiplex PCR; TCRdb keeps only in-frame clonotypes and omits some of them. The table includes 2.3 million or so clones, over 90% detected once. With respect to this clone: Antigen: not known.

This CDR3 is 17 amino acids long. Germline CDR1 and CDR2: SGHDN and FVKESK. After removal of 4 bases from V and 3 bases from J, the junction contained 7 bases not matched to a gene. General study points: What rarefaction showed was incomplete sorted-subset sequencing despite large depth.

Sequencing was carried out using naive CD4+ T cells from PBMCs. Stated subset: CD45RA+ positively selected. This TCR came from a man aged 18 to 29 in good health. Some clones in this sample may be carry-over from other donors' samples. The chain has TRBV14 and TRBJ2-1, with 12 positions matching TRBD2. The DNA of the CDR3 is TGTGCCAGCAGCCGAGCGACTAGCGGGGGAAACTACAATGAGCAGTTCTTC. Translating gives CASSRATSGGNYNEQFF.